This TCR beta chain came from a study of OX40 agonist ivuxolimab in advanced cancers. Concerning the study at large: Ivuxolimab, which targeted the costimulatory receptor OX40 (CD134), was an agonistic, fully human IgG2 monoclonal antibody. Intravenous ivuxolimab was administered to patients every 2 weeks at six dose levels: 0.01, 0.1, 0.3, 1.5, 3 and 10 mg/kg. Of the roughly 51 patients in dose escalation, some 20 had hepatocellular carcinoma, about 15 had melanoma, 9 had renal cell carcinoma and 9 had head and neck cancer. In the dose-escalation cohort, around four fifths of patients were male, and the mean age was 60 years with a range of roughly 23 to 79. Patients were allowed to have had prior anti-PD-1, anti-PD-L1 or anti-CTLA-4 therapy, and approximately 41% of the dose-escalation patients had previously received checkpoint inhibitors. Three dose-escalation patients achieved partial responses, one with hepatocellular carcinoma and two with cutaneous melanoma. Peripheral TCRbeta sequencing aimed to test whether ivuxolimab altered TCR sequence diversity and caused clonal T-cell expansion. The monotherapy dose-escalation portion (N of about 52 patients) of the phase I ivuxolimab trial is reported in the paper. Points the paper makes about the study in general: After ivuxolimab, more expanded clones were found on average in CD8+ T cells than in CD4+ T cells. In the 0.1-3.0 mg/kg groups, partial responders had among the lowest normalized peripheral clonal expansion, particularly in CD8+ T cells. Low levels of normalized T-cell clonal expansion were also shown by some nonresponding patients. Which antigens the clonally expanded peripheral T cells were specific for was not determined. Clonal expansion of both CD4+ and CD8+ blood T cells was observed from baseline to week 6 at doses 0.1 to 3.0 mg/kg.

To sequence the TCRbeta CDR3 region, genomic DNA was isolated from the sorted cells. The immunoSEQ Assay was used to sequence the TCRbeta CDR3 regions. TCRdb's version of the immuneACCESS table is confined to in-frame rearrangements and falls short of the full clone set. An unresolved V gene accounts for under half of the shortfall where checked; the remainder is of unknown origin. This sample has 60,000 or so clones in its table, and about 90% of those were observed once. Roughly 4.9% of the sample is in the top ten clones. Via the germline V gene, CDR1 is WSHSY and CDR2 SAAADI. From the cysteine through the phenylalanine, the CDR3 covers 14 amino acids. Only CDR3 DNA remains: 42 bases, in frame from the first base. The germline V end is reduced by 6 bases and the J end by 5 bases; junction bases left unmatched: 3. The trial excluded patients who had a history of autoimmune disease or were on systemic immunosuppression. In every dose cohort, peripheral blood was drawn for TCR sequencing at baseline, cycle 4 day 1, and cycle 7 day 1. The samples were drawn from a first-in-human, open-label, multicenter phase I dose-escalation trial of ivuxolimab. The trial enrolled adults with locally advanced or metastatic head and neck squamous cell, hepatocellular, melanoma or renal cell carcinoma. Before TCR sequencing, CD4+ T cells and CD8+ T cells were sorted from peripheral blood as separate populations.

Notes on this clone: Its target antigen remains unknown. Base qualities are not at hand, and no much larger clone is one base apart.

In this chain, TRBV10-2 is recombined with TRBJ2-5; the central 13 bases match TRBD2. The material was CD4+ or CD8+ T cells sorted from blood, obtained in a trial of the OX40 agonist ivuxolimab. This clonotype was sampled from an adult with an advanced solid tumor such as melanoma, head and neck, liver or kidney cancer. In nucleotide form, the sequence is TGCGCCAGCAGAGTGACTAGCGGGGGGGAGACCCAGTACTTC. Its translation is CASRVTSGGETQYF.